This TCR beta chain appears in the sequencing data of a study of liver allograft versus peripheral blood T cells. About the research overall: Transplanted-liver T cell receptor repertoires were compared with recipients' peripheral blood repertoires.

CDR3 size: 14 residues. The germline V and J ends were trimmed by 5 bases and 4 bases, with 14 bases remaining between them. Germline V gene lookup returns CDR1 MGHDK and CDR2 SYGVNS. TCRdb reprocessed the reads with MiXCR, giving one entry per CDR3 protein. The table includes 10,000 or so distinct CDR3 sequences, approximately 17% detected once. This clonotype appeared a few times. Antigen unknown. Study-wide results and caveats: It was reported that the T cell receptor repertoires found inside liver allografts differed from those that were detected in peripheral blood.

The receptor's source is a human patient who had a liver transplant. The T cells may partly be graft donor cells. V gene TRBV25-1 combines with J gene TRBJ1-2; D perhaps matches TRBD1 (6 bases). CDR3 in amino acids: CASSPPGASYGYTF. CDR3 in DNA: TGTGCCAGCAGTCCCCCAGGGGCTAGCTATGGCTACACCTTC.